Given below is one T cell receptor (beta chain) in context. Its antigen target is currently unknown. No base qualities exist here, and no much larger clone lies one base off it. At one collaborating source in Seattle, patients were enrolled during active infection and were followed longitudinally through the course of disease. The collaborating institutions used their own protocols to collect whole blood in K2EDTA tubes. Collaborator samples were shipped for TCRbeta analysis as frozen whole blood, isolated PBMCs, or DNA extracted from either sample type. This record comes from a study of blood T cell repertoires in COVID-19 (TCRdb year 2020). Background on the whole study: Samples from collaborators originated in the United States, Italy and Spain and spanned both the acute and convalescent phases of COVID-19. Nearly every sample came with metadata listing a de-identified subject ID, COVID-19 status, age in years and sex. Where HLA class I and class II types were available, the types were taken from metadata supplied by the sample provider, not from assay-based typing. The repertoires were made available in a free public database intended to serve as a resource for research on the immune response to SARS-CoV-2. The dataset comprised deeply sampled blood TCRbeta repertoires from subjects exposed to, actively infected with, or recovered from COVID-19. The samples were drawn from the first 160 participants of the ongoing ImmuneRACE study and from some 1,300 subjects provided by 6 global collaborators. The material from the prospective study consisted of cDNA or gDNA derived from T cells, B-cell-depleted T cells, or PBMCs.

The immunoSEQ Assay, a bias-controlled multiplex PCR, was used to amplify TCRbeta CDR3 regions from genomic DNA. The published analysis was carried out like this. Nucleated cell counts per sample were estimated from amplification of reference gene primers within the assay. Sequence reads were collapsed and filtered to measure the absolute abundance of every unique TCRbeta CDR3 rearrangement. For each sample, productive Simpson clonality was calculated as the square root of Simpson's diversity index over productive rearrangements. This immuneACCESS table, as held by TCRdb, lists in-frame sequences with V and J called but not all clones. Of the missing ones, under half trace to an unresolved V gene in checked studies; the others have no known cause. That table gives V, J and clone size, and the DNA gave D and trimming. The sample table contains about 230,000 clones; only one count was recorded for roughly 85% of them. Clones ranked in the top ten supply approximately 5% of the sample.

From the cysteine through the phenylalanine, the CDR3 covers 14 amino acids. The kept DNA is CDR3 alone, 42 bases in frame from the first base. Sequences SGHDN (CDR1) and FVKESK (CDR2) are obtained from the germline V gene. V lost 5 bases and J lost 5 bases, and the count of bases not matched to a germline gene is 6. The full study reports these points: The quantity of clinical and demographic metadata differed by source and by participant and was supplied without curation.

The sequence joins TRBV14 to TRBJ2-7; the junction holds 10 bases that match TRBD1. The receptor's source is a man aged 50 to 59 with COVID-19, enrolled during active disease. The sample consisted of peripheral blood. The sequenced DNA: TGTGCCAGCAGCAACCGGGACAGGGGCCACGAGCAGTACTTC. This is translated as CASSNRDRGHEQYF.